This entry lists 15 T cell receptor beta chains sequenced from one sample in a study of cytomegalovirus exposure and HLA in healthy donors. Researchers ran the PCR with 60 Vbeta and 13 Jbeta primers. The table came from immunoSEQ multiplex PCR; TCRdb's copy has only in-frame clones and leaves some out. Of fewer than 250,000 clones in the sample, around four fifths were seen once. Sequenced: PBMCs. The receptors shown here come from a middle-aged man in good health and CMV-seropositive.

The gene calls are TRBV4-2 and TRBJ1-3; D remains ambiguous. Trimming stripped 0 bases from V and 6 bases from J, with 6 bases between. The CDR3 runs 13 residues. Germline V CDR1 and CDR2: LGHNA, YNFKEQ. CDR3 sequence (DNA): TGTGCCAGCAGCCAAGAGAGAATAAACACCATATATTTT. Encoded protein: CASSQERINTIYF.

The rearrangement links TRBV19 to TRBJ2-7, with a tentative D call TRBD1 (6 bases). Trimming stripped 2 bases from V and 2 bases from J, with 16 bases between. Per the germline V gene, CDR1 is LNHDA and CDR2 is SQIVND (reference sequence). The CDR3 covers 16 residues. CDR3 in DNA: TGTGCCAGTAGTATAACCCAAGCAGGGGAGACCTACGAGCAGTACTTC. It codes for CASSITQAGETYEQYF.

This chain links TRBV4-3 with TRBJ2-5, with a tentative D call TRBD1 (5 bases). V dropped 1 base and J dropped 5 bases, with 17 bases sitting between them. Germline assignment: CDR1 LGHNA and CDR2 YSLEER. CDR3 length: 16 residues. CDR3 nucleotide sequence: TGCGCCAGCAGCCAAGGATGGCAGGGTGGATCGGAGACCCAGTACTTC. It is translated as CASSQGWQGGSETQYF.

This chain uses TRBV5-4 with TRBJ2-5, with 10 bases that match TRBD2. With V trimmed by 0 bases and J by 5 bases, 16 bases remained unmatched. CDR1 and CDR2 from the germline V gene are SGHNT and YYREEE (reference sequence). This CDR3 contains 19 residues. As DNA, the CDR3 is TGTGCCAGCAGCTTGGGGGCCCCTGGACTAGCGGCATTTTACGAGACCCAGTACTTC. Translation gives CASSLGAPGLAAFYETQYF. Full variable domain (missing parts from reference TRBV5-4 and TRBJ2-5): ETGVTQSPTHLIKTRGQQVTLRCSSQSGHNTVSWYQQALGQGPQFIFQYYREEENGRGNFPPRFSGLQFPNYSSELNVNALELDDSALYLCASSLGAPGLAAFYETQYFGPGTRLLVL.

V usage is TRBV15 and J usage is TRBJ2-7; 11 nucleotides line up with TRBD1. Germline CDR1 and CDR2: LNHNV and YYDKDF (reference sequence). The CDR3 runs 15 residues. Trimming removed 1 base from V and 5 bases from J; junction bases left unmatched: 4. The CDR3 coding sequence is TGTGCCACCAGCAGAGGCGGGACAGGGGGAGACGAGCAGTACTTC. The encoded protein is CATSRGGTGGDEQYF.

The CDR3, as DNA: TGCGCCAGCAGTGACGCTGCGGGAGCCTACGAGCAGTACTTC. This encodes CASSDAAGAYEQYF. This chain uses TRBV10-1 with TRBJ2-7, with TRBD2 identical over 7 bases. V gave up 3 bases and J gave up 2 bases; unmatched junction bases: 4. The CDR3 has 14 amino acids. Germline assignment: CDR1 WNHNN and CDR2 SYGVQD (reference sequence).

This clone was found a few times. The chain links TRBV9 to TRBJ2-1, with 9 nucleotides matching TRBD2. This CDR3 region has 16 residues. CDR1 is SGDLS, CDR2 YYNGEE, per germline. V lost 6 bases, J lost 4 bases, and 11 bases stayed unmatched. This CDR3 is CASTPSATSGYNEQFF. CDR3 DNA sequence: TGTGCCAGCACCCCTTCCGCAACTAGCGGGTACAATGAGCAGTTCTTC.

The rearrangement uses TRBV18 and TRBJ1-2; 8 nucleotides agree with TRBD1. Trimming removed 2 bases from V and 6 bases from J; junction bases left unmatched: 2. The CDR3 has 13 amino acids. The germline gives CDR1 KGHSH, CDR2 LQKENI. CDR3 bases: TGTGCCAGCTCACCAAAGACAGGGGATGGCTACACCTTC. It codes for CASSPKTGDGYTF.

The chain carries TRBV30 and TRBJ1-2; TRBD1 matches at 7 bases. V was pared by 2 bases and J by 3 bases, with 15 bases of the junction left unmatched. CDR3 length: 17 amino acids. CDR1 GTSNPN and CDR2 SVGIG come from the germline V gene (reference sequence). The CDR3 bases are TGTGCCTGGAGTCGCACCATCAACAGGGGTCGGGACTATGGCTACACCTTC. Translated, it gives CAWSRTINRGRDYGYTF.

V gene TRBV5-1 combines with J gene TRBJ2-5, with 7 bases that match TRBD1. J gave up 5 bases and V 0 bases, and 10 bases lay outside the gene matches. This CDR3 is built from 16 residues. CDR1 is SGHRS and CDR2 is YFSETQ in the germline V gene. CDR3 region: CASSLAGQATGETQYF. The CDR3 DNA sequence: TGCGCCAGCAGCTTGGCCGGACAGGCCACGGGGGAGACCCAGTACTTC. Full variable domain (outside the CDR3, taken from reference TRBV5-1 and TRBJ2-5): KAGVTQTPRYLIKTRGQQVTLSCSPISGHRSVSWYQQTPGQGLQFLFEYFSETQRNKGNFPGRFSGRQFSNSRSEMNVSTLELGDSALYLCASSLAGQATGETQYFGPGTRLLVL.

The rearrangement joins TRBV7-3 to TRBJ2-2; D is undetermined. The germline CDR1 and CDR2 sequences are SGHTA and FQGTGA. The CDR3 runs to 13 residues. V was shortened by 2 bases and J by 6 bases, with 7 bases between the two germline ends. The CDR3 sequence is CASSLGLSGELFF. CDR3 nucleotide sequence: TGTGCCAGCAGCTTAGGGCTATCCGGGGAGCTGTTTTTT.

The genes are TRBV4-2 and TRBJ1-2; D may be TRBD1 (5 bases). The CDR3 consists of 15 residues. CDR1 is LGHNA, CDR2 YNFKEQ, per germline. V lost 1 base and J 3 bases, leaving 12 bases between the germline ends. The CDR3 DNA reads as TGTGCCAGCAGCCAAGGGGAGGGGCCGGACTATGGCTACACCTTC. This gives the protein CASSQGEGPDYGYTF.

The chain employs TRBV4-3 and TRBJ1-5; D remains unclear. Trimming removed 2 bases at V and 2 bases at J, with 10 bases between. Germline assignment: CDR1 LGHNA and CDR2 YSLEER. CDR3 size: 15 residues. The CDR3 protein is CASSQRLEGNQPQHF. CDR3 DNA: TGCGCCAGCAGCCAACGGCTGGAGGGCAATCAGCCCCAGCATTTT.

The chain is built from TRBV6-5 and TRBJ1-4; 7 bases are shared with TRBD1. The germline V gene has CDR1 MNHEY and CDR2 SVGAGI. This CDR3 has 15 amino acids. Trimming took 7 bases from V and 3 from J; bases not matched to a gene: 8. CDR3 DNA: TGTGCCAGCACTCGACAGGGTTTTTCTAATGAAAAACTGTTTTTT. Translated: CASTRQGFSNEKLFF.

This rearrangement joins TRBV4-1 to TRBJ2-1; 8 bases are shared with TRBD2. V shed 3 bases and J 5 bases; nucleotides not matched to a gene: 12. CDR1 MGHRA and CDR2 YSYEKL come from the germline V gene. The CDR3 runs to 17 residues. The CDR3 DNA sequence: TGCGCCAGCAGCCATGGACCGGGACTAGTCGCGAACAATGAGCAGTTCTTC. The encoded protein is CASSHGPGLVANNEQFF.